The rows below give T cell receptor beta chains drawn from one sample of a study of human T cells and chemical hapten exposure. TCRdb recomputed calls from the RACE reads with MiXCR, one row per CDR3 protein. The table lists 380,000 or so distinct CDR3 sequences, about 5% of them singletons. The sample consisted of whole blood, taken in connection with sensitization to the hapten diphenylcyclopropenone (DPC). Receptors were obtained from a woman between 18 and 29 years old with alopecia areata. Some clones in this sample may be carry-over from other donors' samples. CDR3s include the opening cysteine and the closing phenylalanine or tryptophan.

V gene	J gene	CDR3 protein
TRBV7-2	TRBJ2-5	CASSFSGAAETQYF
TRBV2	TRBJ2-5	CASSGGSNQETQYF
TRBV7-2	TRBJ2-1	CASSFEPGQGNEQFF
TRBV7-9	TRBJ1-5	CASSPPWGAGNQPQHF
TRBV27	TRBJ1-6	CASSFRTEGSPLHF
TRBV6-1	TRBJ2-7	CASSEGLIYEQYF
TRBV18	TRBJ1-1	CASSPSFENTEAFF
TRBV5-1	TRBJ2-5	CASSLAPSGGEETQYF
TRBV5-1	TRBJ1-4	CASSPRDRGFRTNEKLFF
TRBV9	TRBJ1-1	CASSVGRRDEAFF
TRBV9	TRBJ2-1	CASSVVPAGGNEQFF
TRBV28	TRBJ2-3	CASSLQQPDTQYF
TRBV12-3/TRBV12-4	TRBJ2-7	CASSLAPTADYEQYF
TRBV18	TRBJ1-3	CASSPVGSGVSGNTIYF
TRBV29-1	TRBJ1-1	CSALGETEAFF